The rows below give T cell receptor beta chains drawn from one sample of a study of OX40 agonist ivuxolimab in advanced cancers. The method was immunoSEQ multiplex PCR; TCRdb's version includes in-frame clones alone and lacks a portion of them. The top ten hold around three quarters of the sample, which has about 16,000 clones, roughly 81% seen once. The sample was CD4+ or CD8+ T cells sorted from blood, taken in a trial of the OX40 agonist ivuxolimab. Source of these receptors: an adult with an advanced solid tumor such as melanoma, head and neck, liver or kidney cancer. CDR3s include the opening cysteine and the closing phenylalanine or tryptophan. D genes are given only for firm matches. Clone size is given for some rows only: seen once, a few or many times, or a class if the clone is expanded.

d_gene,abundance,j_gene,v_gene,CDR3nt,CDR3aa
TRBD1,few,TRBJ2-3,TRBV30,TGTGCCTGGAGTGGAAAGGGGGCCACAGATACGCAGTATTTT,CAWSGKGATDTQYF
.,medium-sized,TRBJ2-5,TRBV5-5,TGTGCCAGCAGCTTGGACCCTACCGAGACCCAGTACTTC,CASSLDPTETQYF
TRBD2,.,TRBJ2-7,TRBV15,TGTGCCACCAGCAGCGGGACTAGCGGGAGTGGGCAGTACTTC,CATSSGTSGSGQYF
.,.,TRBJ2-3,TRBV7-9,TGCGCCAGCAGCCAAGATTTGACAGATACGCAGTATTTT,CASSQDLTDTQYF
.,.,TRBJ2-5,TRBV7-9,TGTGCCAGCAGCTTGACCCAGGGCCCGGAGACCCAGTACTTC,CASSLTQGPETQYF
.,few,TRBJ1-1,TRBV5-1,TGCGCCAGCAGCTTGTCCGGGACGTTAGTCTTCTTT,CASSLSGTLVFF
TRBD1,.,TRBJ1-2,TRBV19,TGTGCCAGTAGTATTTGGGGACAGGGGACCTATGGCTACACCTTC,CASSIWGQGTYGYTF
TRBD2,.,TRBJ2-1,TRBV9,TGTGCCAGCAGCGCGCTAGCGGGAGTCTGGGATGAGCAGTTCTTC,CASSALAGVWDEQFF
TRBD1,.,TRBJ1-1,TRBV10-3,TGTGCCATCAGCCAAGGGACAGCGAACACTGAAGCTTTCTTT,CAISQGTANTEAFF
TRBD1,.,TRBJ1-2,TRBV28,TGTGCCAGCACCGTATGGGGCAGGGGGTCTAACTATGGCTACACCTTC,CASTVWGRGSNYGYTF
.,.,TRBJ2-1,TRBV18,TGTGCCAGCTCACCCTGGGCGGGGTCGTACAATGAGCAGTTCTTC,CASSPWAGSYNEQFF
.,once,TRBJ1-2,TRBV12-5,TGTGCTAGTGGTTTCTGGGAGAGACTGGAAGGGGACTATGGCTACACCTTC,CASGFWERLEGDYGYTF
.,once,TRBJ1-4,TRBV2,TGTGCCAGCAGACCGGGACGGTATAATGAAAAACTGTTTTTT,CASRPGRYNEKLFF
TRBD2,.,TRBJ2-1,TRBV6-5,TGTGCCAGCAGTTACTCCGGGACTAGCGGGAGTGATGAGCAGTTCTTC,CASSYSGTSGSDEQFF
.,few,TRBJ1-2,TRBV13,TGTGCCAGCAGCTTAGGCCGTGCGCGGTTAAACTATGGCTACACCTTC,CASSLGRARLNYGYTF
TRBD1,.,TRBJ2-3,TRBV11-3,TGTGCCAGCAGCTCCCGACAGGGGTCTAGCACAGATACGCAGTATTTT,CASSSRQGSSTDTQYF
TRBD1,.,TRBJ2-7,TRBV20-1,TGCAGTGCTAAGACAGGGGGCGAGCAGTACTTC,CSAKTGGEQYF
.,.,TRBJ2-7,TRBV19,TGTGCCAGTAGTCACAAGTCAGGGAACGAGCAGTACTTC,CASSHKSGNEQYF
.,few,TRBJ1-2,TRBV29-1,TGCAGCGCCGCTTTAGGCCCTTCCGATGGCTACACCTTC,CSAALGPSDGYTF
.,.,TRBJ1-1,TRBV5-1,TGCGCCAGCAGCTTGCGTGGCAGGGGTGGCACTGAAGCTTTCTTT,CASSLRGRGGTEAFF
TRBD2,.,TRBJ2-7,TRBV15,TGTGCCACCAGCAGAGTCAGGGAGGGCACCTACGAGCAGTACTTC,CATSRVREGTYEQYF
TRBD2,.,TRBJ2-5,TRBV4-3,TGCGCCAGCAGCCAACTAGCGGGAGCCCTCGAGACCCAGTACTTC,CASSQLAGALETQYF
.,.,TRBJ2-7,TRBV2,TGTGCCAGCAGGCTCCGCTTGGAGCAGTACTTC,CASRLRLEQYF
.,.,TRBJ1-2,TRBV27,TGTGCCAGCAGTTCCCCGGGGTGGGGCTACACCTTC,CASSSPGWGYTF
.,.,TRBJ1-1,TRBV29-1,TGCAGCGTTGATTCCAGCAACACTGAAGCTTTCTTT,CSVDSSNTEAFF
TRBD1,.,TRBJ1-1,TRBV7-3,TGTGCCAGCAGCTCCATGGACAGGGCGGGGACTGAAGCTTTCTTT,CASSSMDRAGTEAFF
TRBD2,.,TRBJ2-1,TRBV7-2,TGTGCCAGCAGCAGACTAGCGGGGGACCTCTACAATGAGCAGTTCTTC,CASSRLAGDLYNEQFF
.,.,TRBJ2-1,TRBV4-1,TGCGCCAGCAGCCTCGGCACTGGTTACTTGGTCAATGAGCAGTTCTTC,CASSLGTGYLVNEQFF